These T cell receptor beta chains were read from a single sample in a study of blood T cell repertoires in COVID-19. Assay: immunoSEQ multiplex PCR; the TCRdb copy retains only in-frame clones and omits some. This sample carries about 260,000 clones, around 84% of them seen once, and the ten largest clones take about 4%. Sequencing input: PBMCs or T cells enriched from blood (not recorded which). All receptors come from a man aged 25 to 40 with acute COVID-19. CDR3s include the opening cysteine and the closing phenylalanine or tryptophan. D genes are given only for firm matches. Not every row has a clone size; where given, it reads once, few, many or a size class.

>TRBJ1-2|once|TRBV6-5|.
CASSYSSGFGGYTF
TGTGCCAGCAGTTACTCGAGCGGTTTTGGTGGCTACACCTTC
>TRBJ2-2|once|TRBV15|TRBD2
CATSRGRGVNTGELFF
TGTGCCACCAGCAGGGGCCGGGGGGTGAACACCGGGGAGCTGTTTTTT
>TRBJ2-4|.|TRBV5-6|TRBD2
CASSLLAGEKNIQYF
TGTGCCAGCAGCTTGCTAGCGGGAGAAAAAAACATTCAGTACTTC
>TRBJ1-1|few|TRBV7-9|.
CASSLQNTEAFF
TGTGCCAGCAGCTTACAGAACACTGAAGCTTTCTTT
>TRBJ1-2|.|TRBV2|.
CASSERLKGVYGYTF
TGTGCCAGCAGTGAACGGCTTAAGGGAGTCTATGGCTACACCTTC
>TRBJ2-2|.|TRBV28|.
CASRRDGELFF
TGTGCCAGCAGACGAGACGGGGAGCTGTTTTTT
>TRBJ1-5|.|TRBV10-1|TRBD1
CASSARDRGKNQPQHF
TGCGCCAGCAGCGCCAGGGACAGGGGTAAAAATCAGCCCCAGCATTTT
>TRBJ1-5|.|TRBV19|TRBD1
CASRGRGTGGGQPQHF
TGTGCCAGCAGAGGCCGTGGGACAGGGGGCGGTCAGCCCCAGCATTTT
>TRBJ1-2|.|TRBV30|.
CAWGPVINYGYTF
TGTGCCTGGGGGCCAGTCATTAACTATGGCTACACCTTC
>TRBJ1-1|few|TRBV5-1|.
CASSLDRRNTEAFF
TGCGCCAGCAGCTTGGATCGGAGGAACACTGAAGCTTTCTTT